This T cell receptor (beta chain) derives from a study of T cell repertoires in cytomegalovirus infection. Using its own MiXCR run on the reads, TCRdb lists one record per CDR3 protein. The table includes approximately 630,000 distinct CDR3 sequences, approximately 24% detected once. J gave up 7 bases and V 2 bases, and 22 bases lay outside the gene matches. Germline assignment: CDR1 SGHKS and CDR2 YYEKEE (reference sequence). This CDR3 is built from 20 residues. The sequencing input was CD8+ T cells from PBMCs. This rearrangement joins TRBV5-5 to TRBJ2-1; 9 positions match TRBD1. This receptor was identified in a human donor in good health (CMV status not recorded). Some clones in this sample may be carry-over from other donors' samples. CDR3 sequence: CASSLTGTGYVSATRNEQFF. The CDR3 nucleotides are TGTGCCAGCAGCTTAACCGGGACAGGGTATGTCTCGGCTACTAGAAATGAGCAGTTCTTC.